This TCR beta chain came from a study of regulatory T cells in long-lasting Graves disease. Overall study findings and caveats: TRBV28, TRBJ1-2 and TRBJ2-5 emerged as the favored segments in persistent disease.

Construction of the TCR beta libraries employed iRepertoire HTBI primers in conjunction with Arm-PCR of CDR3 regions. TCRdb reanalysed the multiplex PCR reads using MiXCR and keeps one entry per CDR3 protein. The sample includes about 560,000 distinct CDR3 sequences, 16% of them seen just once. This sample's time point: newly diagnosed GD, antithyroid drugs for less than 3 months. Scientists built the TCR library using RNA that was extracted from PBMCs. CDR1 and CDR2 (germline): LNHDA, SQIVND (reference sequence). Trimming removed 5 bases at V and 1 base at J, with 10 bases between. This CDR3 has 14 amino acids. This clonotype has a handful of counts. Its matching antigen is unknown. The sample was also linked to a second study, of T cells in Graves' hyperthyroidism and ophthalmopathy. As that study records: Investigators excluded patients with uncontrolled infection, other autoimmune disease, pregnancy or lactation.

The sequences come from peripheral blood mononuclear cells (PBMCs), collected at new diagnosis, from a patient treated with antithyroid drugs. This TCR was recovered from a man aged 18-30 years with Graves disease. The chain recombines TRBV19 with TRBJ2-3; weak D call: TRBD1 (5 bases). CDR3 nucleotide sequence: TGTGCCAGTAGTCCAGGGCTACGCACAGATACGCAGTATTTT. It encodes CASSPGLRTDTQYF. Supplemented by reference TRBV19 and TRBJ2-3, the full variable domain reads DGGITQSPKYLFRKEGQNVTLSCEQNLNHDAMYWYRQDPGQGLRLIYYSQIVNDFQKGDIAEGYSVSREKKESFPLTVTSAQKNPTAFYLCASSPGLRTDTQYFGPGTRLTVL.